The 16 T cell receptor beta chains below were found in one sample sequenced in a study of human T cells and chemical hapten exposure. MiXCR, run by TCRdb on the RACE reads, gives a single entry per CDR3 protein. The sample contains tens of thousands of distinct CDR3 sequences, more than 9% of which appear only once. Time point given: patch test 2, 6 weeks after DPC sensitization. The treatment is: therapeutic diphenylcyclopropenone sensitization with weekly scalp DPC. This sample comprised whole blood, obtained in connection with sensitization to the hapten diphenylcyclopropenone (DPC). Receptor source: a man aged 18-30 years with alopecia areata. Some clones in this sample may be carry-over from other donors' samples.

This clonotype was seen many times. The CDR3 nucleotides read TGTGCCAGCAGCTCCGGCGCGGGACGGCGAGGCAATGAGCAGTTCTTC. This codes for CASSSGAGRRGNEQFF. The chain employs TRBV7-2 and TRBJ2-1; maybe TRBD2 (6 bases). CDR1 and CDR2 (germline): SGHTA, FQGNSA. V lost 4 bases, J lost 6 bases, and 19 bases lay in between. This CDR3 comprises 16 residues.

This clonotype was seen once. CDR3 protein: CASFRTGRETQYF. The CDR3 nucleotides read TGTGCCAGCTTCAGGACAGGACGAGAGACCCAGTACTTC. The rearrangement links TRBV2 to TRBJ2-5; 7 positions match TRBD1. J was trimmed by 4 bases and V by 8 bases; bases with no gene match: 7. Germline CDR1 is SNHLY and CDR2 is FYNNEI. The CDR3 length is 13 residues.

Remarks on this clonotype: One end of the junction varies from germline; a read error may be responsible. The chain has TRBV2 and TRBJ1-6; D remains unclear. The germline CDR1 and CDR2 sequences are SNHLY and FYNNEI. The CDR3 extends over 14 amino acids. CDR3 in DNA: TGTGCCAGCAGTGTTATTGAGAGTAATTCGCCCCTCCACTTT. It yields the protein CASSVIESNSPLHF.

V gene TRBV25-1 combines with J gene TRBJ1-2; D is undetermined. V was pared by 3 bases and J by 4 bases, with 6 bases between. Germline V gene data show CDR1 as MGHDK and CDR2 as SYGVNS. The CDR3 extends over 12 amino acids. The CDR3 region is CASSEQFYGYTF. The CDR3, as DNA: TGTGCCAGCAGTGAGCAGTTCTATGGCTACACCTTC.

This clonotype was counted at least ten times. The chain is built from TRBV7-9 and TRBJ1-4; possible D gene TRBD1, 5 bases. CDR1 SEHNR and CDR2 FQNEAQ come from the germline V gene (reference sequence). Trimming removed 4 bases from V and 0 bases from J, with 6 bases in between. The CDR3 runs 14 residues. The CDR3 DNA reads as TGTGCCAGCAGCTCCAGGGCAACTAATGAAAAACTGTTTTTT. This encodes CASSSRATNEKLFF.

There are many counts of this clonotype. The V call is TRBV5-1, the J call TRBJ2-1; the D gene is possibly TRBD1 (5 bases). This CDR3 is built from 16 residues. Deletions cut 4 bases from V and 10 bases from J, with 24 bases between. The germline V gene has CDR1 SGHRS and CDR2 YFSETQ. The CDR3 DNA sequence: TGCGCCAGCAGCGTTCTAACCCCGGTCACCAACAGGGAGCAGTTCTTC. It specifies CASSVLTPVTNREQFF.

This chain connects TRBV29-1 to TRBJ2-1; 12 nucleotides match TRBD2. Per the germline V gene, CDR1 is SQVTM and CDR2 is ANQGSEA. This CDR3 contains 15 residues. The V gene end was trimmed by 5 bases and the J gene end by 3 bases; junction bases not matched to a gene: 5. For the CDR3, the DNA is TGCAGCGTTTCGACTAGCGGGGGCCGCTACAATGAGCAGTTCTTC. Its protein product is CSVSTSGGRYNEQFF.

The chain has TRBV7-3 and TRBJ1-1; 8 bases align to TRBD1. The V segment lost 3 bases and the J segment 4 bases; nucleotides outside the gene matches: 7. Germline lookup yields CDR1 SGHTA and CDR2 FQGTGA. The CDR3 is 15 residues long. CDR3 sequence (DNA): TGTGCCAGCAGCTTGACAGGGGAGGTTGGCACTGAAGCTTTCTTT. Protein product: CASSLTGEVGTEAFF.

This clonotype was recorded many times. The V and J genes are TRBV15 and TRBJ1-1; the D gene is possibly TRBD1 (5 bases). Trimming shortened V by 0 bases and J by 7 bases, and 9 bases separated the two germline ends. CDR1 is LNHNV and CDR2 is YYDKDF in the germline V gene (reference sequence). The CDR3 sequence is 13 residues long. DNA for the CDR3: TGTGCCACCAGCAGAGAACAGGCTGGTGAAGCTTTCTTT. Its protein product is CATSREQAGEAFF.

This clonotype has only a few counts. This sequence joins TRBV7-6 and TRBJ1-1; TRBD1 is a possible D gene (5 bases). V lost 5 bases, J lost 14 bases, and 21 bases lay in between. The CDR3 length is 13 residues. Germline-derived CDR1 and CDR2 are SGHVS and FNYEAQ. CDR3 sequence reads: CASSPRPDTTGFF. Here the CDR3 DNA reads TGTGCCAGCAGCCCGCGGCCGGACACCACGGGCTTCTTT.

This clonotype was recorded at least ten times. The CDR3 loop is CASSWPTLGREAYNEQFF. The CDR3 DNA sequence: TGCGCCAGCAGCTGGCCCACCTTAGGCAGGGAGGCCTACAATGAGCAGTTCTTC. The V and J genes are TRBV5-1 and TRBJ2-1; D is possibly TRBD2 (6 bases). In germline, CDR1 is SGHRS, CDR2 YFSETQ. This CDR3 is built from 18 residues. Trimming shortened V by 3 bases and J by 2 bases, and 21 bases separated the two germline ends.

This clonotype came up a few times. The chain employs TRBV12-3 or TRBV12-4 and TRBJ2-7; maybe TRBD2 (5 bases). The CDR3 has 13 amino acids. Trimming cost V 2 bases and J 4 bases, with 9 bases left between them. The CDR3 is CASSLSGEYEQYF. CDR3 nucleotide sequence: TGTGCCAGCAGTTTATCCGGGGAATACGAGCAGTACTTC.

This clonotype was detected only a few times. This sequence joins TRBV28 and TRBJ2-1; D may be TRBD1 (7 bases). V was trimmed by 6 bases and J by 5 bases, leaving 32 bases between them. The germline gives CDR1 MDHEN, CDR2 SYDVKM. CDR3 length: 20 residues. Here the CDR3 DNA reads TGTGCCAGCAGCCAAGGAAAGAACAGGGGACGGAGGGGTGCAGACAATGAGCAGTTCTTC. Protein sequence: CASSQGKNRGRRGADNEQFF.

The gene calls are TRBV4-3 and TRBJ2-3; D may be TRBD2 (5 bases). Trimming removed 0 bases from V and 1 base from J, with 20 bases in between. CDR3 size: 19 residues. Looked up from germline, CDR1 is LGHNA and CDR2 is YSLEER. CDR3 in amino acids: CASSQERADALTGTDTQYF. DNA for the CDR3: TGCGCCAGCAGCCAAGAGAGGGCAGACGCCTTGACTGGCACAGATACGCAGTATTTT.

In this sample, this clonotype turned up many times. The chain uses TRBV3-1 and TRBJ1-1, with D unresolved. V shed 1 base and J shed 8 bases, with 8 bases lying between them. This CDR3 is 12 amino acids long. The germline gives CDR1 LGHDT, CDR2 YNNKEL (reference sequence). The CDR3 coding sequence is TGTGCCAGCAGCCAAGCACCCGGGGAAGCTTTCTTT. Encoded protein: CASSQAPGEAFF.

This clonotype was seen many times. J is TRBJ1-2 and V is TRBV4-3; D unresolved. CDR3 length: 15 amino acids. V was pared by 0 bases and J by 4 bases, with 12 bases between. Per the germline V gene, CDR1 is LGHNA and CDR2 is YSLEER. The CDR3 coding sequence is TGCGCCAGCAGCCAAGATATAGGAAACGCCTATGGCTACACCTTC. It translates to CASSQDIGNAYGYTF.